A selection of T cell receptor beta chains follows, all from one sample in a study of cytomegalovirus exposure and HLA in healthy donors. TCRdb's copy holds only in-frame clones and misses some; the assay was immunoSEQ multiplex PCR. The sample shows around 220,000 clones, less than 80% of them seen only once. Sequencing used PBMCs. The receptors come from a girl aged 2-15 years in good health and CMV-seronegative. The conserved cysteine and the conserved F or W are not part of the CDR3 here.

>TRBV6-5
ASSYRPEEDYEQY
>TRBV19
ASSIAGLVNEQF
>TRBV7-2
ASSLEMTKSGGF
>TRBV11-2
ASSPSGQGLF
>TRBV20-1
SAPLNNEQF
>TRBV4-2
ASSGRDSHSSYNEQF
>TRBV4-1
ASRYDTGITGELF
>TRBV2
ASRRTEVNTEAF
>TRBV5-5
ASSLVGLADIKGAETQY
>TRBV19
ASSSQAGDNGELF
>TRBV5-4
ASSPPPGNSGGTYEQY
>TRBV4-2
ASSLGLAGNYNEQF
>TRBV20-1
SARGDYGYT
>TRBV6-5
ASSPPYPMNTEAF
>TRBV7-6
ASSSQEGGYEQY
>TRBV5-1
ASSLETETGELF
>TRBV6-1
GTQDRGNYGYT
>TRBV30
AWTRLAGVDNEQF
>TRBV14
ASSHRVPTEAF
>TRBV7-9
ATHLPRDRGRATEAF
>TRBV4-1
ASSPGQGRYTGNTIY
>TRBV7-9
ASSFPSGDEQY
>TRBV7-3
ASSYAERTEAF
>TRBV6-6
ATKRVQGRGTEAF
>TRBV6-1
ASSEKGESHPYEQY
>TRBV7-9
ASSLVGQGNTGELF
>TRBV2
ASSAGEQY
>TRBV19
ASTPADYPNYGYT
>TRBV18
ASSRTSGGETQY
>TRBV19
ASSTSGTYNEQF
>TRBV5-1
ASSLISPDTQY
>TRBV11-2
ASSLEGTSTYEQY
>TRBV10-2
ASALRLAGYEQY
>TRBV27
ASSRGSGNTIY
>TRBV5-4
ASSFYTGGGGETQY
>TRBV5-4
ASSWGGYEQY
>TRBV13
ASTHRGRVPYNEQF
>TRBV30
AWRFGLKSSYEQY
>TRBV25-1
ASKGGVDTGELF
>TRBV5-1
ASSLGGEAPYNEQF
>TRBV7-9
ASSLGGIAIEAF
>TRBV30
AWSVHHRAIEETQY
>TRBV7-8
ASSLESGEGDTDTQY
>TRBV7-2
ASSFVRGSYEQY
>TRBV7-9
ASSFQNPGANVLT
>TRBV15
ATSRERGSGLSAVTQY
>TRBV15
ATSREPGREEKLF
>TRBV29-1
SVLGDRWNNNEQF
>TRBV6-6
ASSYSTGRGNYGYT
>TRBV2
ASIRQIGYEQY
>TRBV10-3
AISAFGGYT
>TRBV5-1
ASSLGSTLNTEAF